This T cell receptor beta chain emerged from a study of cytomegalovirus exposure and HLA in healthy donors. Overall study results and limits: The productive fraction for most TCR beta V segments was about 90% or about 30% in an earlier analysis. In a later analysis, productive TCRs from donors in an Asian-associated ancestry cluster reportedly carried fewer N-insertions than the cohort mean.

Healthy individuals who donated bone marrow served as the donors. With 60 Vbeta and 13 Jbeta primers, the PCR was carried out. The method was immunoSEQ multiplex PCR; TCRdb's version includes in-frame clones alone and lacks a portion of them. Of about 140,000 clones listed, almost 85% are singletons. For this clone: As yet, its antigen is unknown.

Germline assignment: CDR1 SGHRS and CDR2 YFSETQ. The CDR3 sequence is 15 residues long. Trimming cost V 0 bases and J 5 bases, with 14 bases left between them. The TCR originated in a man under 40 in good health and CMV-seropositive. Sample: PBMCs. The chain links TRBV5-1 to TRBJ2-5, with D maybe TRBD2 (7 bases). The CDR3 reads CASSLAEGGPETQYF. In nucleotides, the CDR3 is TGCGCCAGCAGCTTGGCCGAGGGGGGGCCGGAGACCCAGTACTTC.